Shown below are 25 T cell receptor beta chains from a single sample sequenced in a study of blood T cells in healthy people across ages. With a J-beta primer mix and a sample-barcoded 5' primer, a second PCR ran about 7 to 11 cycles. MiXCR was run by TCRdb on the 5' RACE reads, yielding one entry per CDR3 protein. The repertoire includes about 1.5 million distinct CDR3 sequences, approximately 38% of them detected once, and roughly 8.2% sits in the top ten. Sequenced material: blood. The source is a young woman in good health.

This clonotype was recorded a few times. The chain couples TRBV6-1 to TRBJ2-3; TRBD2 agrees at 9 bases. The trim removed 6 bases at V and 2 bases at J, leaving 6 bases unmatched. This CDR3 spans 15 amino acids. CDR1 MNHNS and CDR2 SASEGT come from the germline V gene. The CDR3 sequence is CASRAVAGDTDTQYF. CDR3 nucleotide sequence: TGTGCCAGCAGGGCCGTAGCGGGAGACACAGATACGCAGTATTTT.

The rearrangement joins TRBV20-1 to TRBJ2-7; D might be TRBD2 (5 bases). CDR1 and CDR2 (germline): DFQATT, SNEGSKA (reference sequence). The CDR3 is 15 amino acids. V dropped 1 base and J dropped 0 bases, with 13 bases sitting between them. CDR3 nucleotides: TGCAGTGCTAGAGGCCCGGGGATAAGCTCCTACGAGCAGTACTTC. This gives the protein CSARGPGISSYEQYF.

The V call is TRBV12-3 or TRBV12-4, the J call TRBJ2-4; D assignment may be TRBD1 or TRBD2 (6 bases each). V was shortened by 5 bases and J by 5 bases, with 13 bases between the two germline ends. This CDR3 is 14 amino acids long. The chain's CDR3 is CASSVGGQQNIQYF. The CDR3 nucleotides are TGTGCCAGCAGTGTTGGGGGGCAGCAAAACATTCAGTACTTC.

This clonotype has a handful of counts. The chain is built from TRBV4-1 and TRBJ2-3; 10 nucleotides line up with TRBD2. Germline V gene data show CDR1 as MGHRA and CDR2 as YSYEKL. There are 15 residues in the CDR3. V trimming: 5 bases; J trimming: 2 bases; junction bases outside the gene matches: 4. CDR3 sequence (DNA): TGCGCCAGCAGCACACTAGCGGGGATCACAGATACGCAGTATTTT. It yields the protein CASSTLAGITDTQYF.

The CDR3 DNA reads TGCAGTGCTAGAGCCGGGACAGCTGGGGCCAACGTCCTGACTTTC. It yields the protein CSARAGTAGANVLTF. This chain connects TRBV20-1 to TRBJ2-6; 7 bases fit TRBD1. Germline CDR1 and CDR2: DFQATT and SNEGSKA (reference sequence). The CDR3 consists of 15 residues. The J segment lost 2 bases and the V segment lost 1 base, leaving 2 bases of the junction unmatched.

The rearrangement joins TRBV20-1 to TRBJ2-1; no clear D gene. Germline assignment: CDR1 DFQATT and CDR2 SNEGSKA (reference sequence). V shed 3 bases and J shed 0 bases, with 9 bases lying between them. The CDR3 runs 14 residues. CDR3 DNA: TGCAGTGCTAGTGAGACTTTCTCCTACAATGAGCAGTTCTTC. Protein sequence: CSASETFSYNEQFF.

The chain is built from TRBV6-2 or TRBV6-3 and TRBJ2-1; D might be TRBD2 (7 bases). CDR1 is MNHEY and CDR2 is SVGEGT in the germline V gene. The CDR3 has 15 residues. Trimming cost V 2 bases and J 7 bases, with 15 bases left between them. The CDR3 loop is CASSYRGAWENEQFF. DNA of the CDR3: TGTGCCAGCAGTTACCGGGGGGCGTGGGAGAATGAGCAGTTCTTC.

There are a few counts of this clonotype. The chain employs TRBV12-3 or TRBV12-4 and TRBJ2-3, with no clear D. Trimming stripped 5 bases from V and 0 bases from J, with 12 bases between. The CDR3 has 15 residues. Here the CDR3 reads CASSPTAPSTDTQYF. The CDR3 DNA reads as TGTGCCAGCAGTCCGACTGCCCCTAGCACAGATACGCAGTATTTT.

The chain has TRBV10-3 and TRBJ1-2; 7 bases map to TRBD1. V lost 2 bases to trimming and J lost 2 bases; unmatched junction nucleotides: 5. The germline gives CDR1 ENHRY, CDR2 SYGVKD. The CDR3 extends over 15 amino acids. CDR3 sequence reads: CAISERDSKNYGYTF. The CDR3 nucleotides are TGTGCCATCAGTGAGAGGGACAGTAAGAACTATGGCTACACCTTC.

The chain couples TRBV6-5 to TRBJ1-2; D is ambiguous. V dropped 0 bases and J dropped 1 base, with 9 bases sitting between them. CDR1 is MNHEY and CDR2 is SVGAGI in the germline V gene. The CDR3 consists of 15 residues. The CDR3 sequence is CASSYSKTVNYGYTF. The CDR3 DNA sequence: TGTGCCAGCAGTTACTCGAAGACGGTTAACTATGGCTACACCTTC.

The chain recombines TRBV30 with TRBJ2-3; 9 nucleotides agree with TRBD2. The CDR3 is made up of 16 amino acids. V gave up 0 bases and J gave up 4 bases; unmatched junction bases: 8. Germline CDR1 is GTSNPN and CDR2 is SVGIG (reference sequence). The CDR3 region has the DNA TGTGCCTGGAGTGTACAAGCGGGAGGACGCGCAGATACGCAGTATTTT. Its protein is CAWSVQAGGRADTQYF.

This sequence joins TRBV6-6 and TRBJ2-3; 7 nucleotides align to TRBD1. J lost 5 bases, V lost 6 bases, and 8 bases had no gene match. Germline-derived CDR1 and CDR2 are MNHNY and SVGAGI (reference sequence). The CDR3 is 14 residues long. DNA for the CDR3: TGTGCCAGCAGCGAAGACAGGGCGTTAGATACGCAGTATTTT. Translation gives CASSEDRALDTQYF.

This clonotype was detected only once. This chain uses TRBV7-8 with TRBJ1-2; D gene ambiguous. V lost 2 bases, J lost 6 bases, and 10 bases lay in between. The V gene's germline CDR1 is SGHVS and CDR2 FQNEAQ. The CDR3 length is 13 residues. The CDR3 sequence is CASSLIPADGYTF. CDR3 nucleotides: TGTGCCAGCAGCTTAATCCCGGCCGATGGCTACACCTTC. Based on the CDR3 plus reference TRBV7-8 and TRBJ1-2, the full variable domain is GAGVSQSPRYKVAKRGQDVALRCDPISGHVSLFWYQQALGQGPEFLTYFQNEAQLDKSGLPSDRFFAERPEGSVSTLKIQRTQQEDSAVYLCASSLIPADGYTFGSGTRLTVV.

J is TRBJ2-5 and V is TRBV3-1; TRBD1 or TRBD2 may be the D gene (5 bases each). The end of the DNA fits TRBJ2-1 better, so the J call may be wrong. CDR1 LGHDT and CDR2 YNNKEL come from the germline V gene (reference sequence). This CDR3 is built from 14 residues. This CDR3 reads CASSQHGGQETQFF. CDR3 in DNA: TGTGCCAGCAGCCAACATGGGGGTCAAGAGACCCAGTTCTTC.

The chain couples TRBV27 to TRBJ2-1; 7 bases align to TRBD2. The CDR3 runs 14 residues. The ends lost 8 bases at V and 1 base at J; junction bases unmatched: 5. Germline CDR1 reads MNHEY; CDR2 reads SMNVEV (reference sequence). CDR3 protein: CASGGTTSYNEQFF. The CDR3, as DNA: TGTGCCAGCGGGGGGACTACTTCCTACAATGAGCAGTTCTTC.

This clonotype appeared a few times. The gene calls are TRBV6-6 and TRBJ2-1; TRBD2 agrees at 9 bases. Germline V gene lookup returns CDR1 MNHNY and CDR2 SVGAGI (reference sequence). Losses at the gene ends were 2 bases for V and 8 bases for J; bases not matched to a gene: 10. This CDR3 is 16 amino acids long. Here the CDR3 reads CASSYESGRSPDEQFF. CDR3 coding DNA: TGTGCCAGCAGTTACGAAAGCGGGAGGTCTCCCGATGAGCAGTTCTTC.

This clonotype was detected a few times. The junction and the germline gene differ at one end; a read error may be behind it. The chain recombines TRBV12-3 or TRBV12-4 with TRBJ2-7; TRBD2 matches at 8 bases. This CDR3 spans 16 amino acids. The CDR3 DNA is TGTGCCAGCAGTTTACGCCCAGCGGGAGTCTCCCACGAGCAGTACTTC. Its translation: CASSLRPAGVSHEQYF.

V usage is TRBV6-5 and J usage is TRBJ1-2, with TRBD1 as a possible D gene (5 bases). The CDR3 has 15 amino acids. V lost 0 bases, J lost 8 bases, and 16 bases lay in between. Germline V gene sequence: CDR1 MNHEY, CDR2 SVGAGI. CDR3 DNA: TGTGCCAGCAGTTACTCGATTATACAGGACGAAGGCTACACCTTC. This codes for CASSYSIIQDEGYTF.

This clonotype has a handful of counts. The rearrangement joins TRBV10-3 to TRBJ2-1, with 11 bases fitting TRBD2. CDR1 and CDR2 (germline): ENHRY, SYGVKD. This CDR3 comprises 15 residues. V trimming: 6 bases; J trimming: 7 bases; junction bases outside the gene matches: 8. The CDR3 bases are TGTGCCATCAGCCTACTAGCGGGAGAATTGAATGAGCAGTTCTTC. This translates into CAISLLAGELNEQFF.

The chain has TRBV28 and TRBJ1-1; a weak D match, TRBD1 (5 bases). Per the germline V gene, CDR1 is MDHEN and CDR2 is SYDVKM. CDR3 length: 13 residues. V was trimmed by 6 bases and J by 6 bases, leaving 14 bases between them. CDR3 region: CASRSGGNAEAFF. The DNA for the CDR3 is TGTGCCAGCAGATCGGGGGGAAACGCTGAAGCTTTCTTT.

The chain has TRBV7-2 and TRBJ1-2; the D gene is possibly TRBD1 (5 bases). Germline CDR1 SGHTA, CDR2 FQGNSA. V was trimmed by 0 bases and J by 8 bases, leaving 19 bases between them. The CDR3 extends over 16 amino acids. The CDR3 reads CASSLAKGEDLWGYTF. In DNA, the CDR3 is TGTGCCAGCAGCTTAGCGAAAGGGGAGGACTTATGGGGCTACACCTTC.

V gene TRBV12-3 or TRBV12-4 combines with J gene TRBJ2-1, with D perhaps given as TRBD1 or TRBD2 (5 bases each). This CDR3 has 13 residues. The ends were cut back, 7 bases at V and 7 bases at J, with 14 bases in the middle. CDR3 residues: CASTWDLGNEQFF. CDR3 bases: TGTGCCAGCACTTGGGACCTAGGGAATGAGCAGTTCTTC.

The chain employs TRBV12-3 or TRBV12-4 and TRBJ2-5; a weak D match, TRBD2 (6 bases). The CDR3 totals 16 residues. Trimming removed 7 bases from V and 4 bases from J, with 22 bases in between. CDR3 sequence (DNA): TGTGCCAGCACCCTAGGGTCGGGGGTTCTTGGAGAGACCCAGTACTTC. Encoded protein: CASTLGSGVLGETQYF.

This clonotype was detected only a few times. The chain joins TRBV28 to TRBJ2-3, with D possibly matching TRBD2 (7 bases). CDR1 and CDR2 from the germline V gene are MDHEN and SYDVKM. The CDR3 sequence is 16 residues long. The V end lost 6 bases, the J end lost 5 bases, and 21 bases lay between the germline ends. The CDR3 DNA reads as TGTGCCAGCAGAATTGCGGGGGCGCGGTCTCAAGATACGCAGTATTTT. Translating gives CASRIAGARSQDTQYF.

The chain is built from TRBV11-2 and TRBJ1-1, with TRBD1 identical over 8 bases. The length of the CDR3 is 16 residues. The germline gives CDR1 SGHAT, CDR2 FQNNGV. Trimming cost V 5 bases and J 2 bases; bases outside gene matches: 10. CDR3 nucleotides: TGTGCCAGCAGCCATGGGGACAGGTCTGACAACACTGAAGCTTTCTTT. This encodes CASSHGDRSDNTEAFF. The complete variable domain, with remaining parts taken from reference TRBV11-2 and TRBJ1-1, reads EAGVAQSPRYKIIEKRQSVAFWCNPISGHATLYWYQQILGQGPKLLIQFQNNGVVDDSQLPKDRFSAERLKGVDSTLKIQPAKLEDSAVYLCASSHGDRSDNTEAFFGQGTRLTVV.